A single sample is the source of the 4 T cell receptor beta chains below, sequenced in a study of blood T cell repertoires in COVID-19. TCRdb's table, derived via immunoSEQ multiplex PCR, lists solely in-frame clones and lacks some. The sample lists approximately 190,000 clones, around four fifths seen once, with about an eighth in the top ten. The sequencing sample was made of peripheral blood. The receptors shown here come from a man in his thirties or forties with active or convalescent COVID-19.

The chain uses TRBV28 and TRBJ1-1; D ambiguous. This CDR3 contains 13 residues. V lost 3 bases to trimming and J lost 4 bases, with 9 bases between them. Germline CDR1 MDHEN, CDR2 SYDVKM. The CDR3 DNA follows: TGTGCCAGCAGTTTTTTACGGTCCACTGAAGCTTTCTTT. Translated, it gives CASSFLRSTEAFF.

The rearrangement links TRBV11-2 to TRBJ1-4; possibly TRBD1 for D (5 bases). This CDR3 has 16 residues. Trimming removed 7 bases at V and 6 bases at J, with 21 bases between. Germline-derived CDR1 and CDR2 are SGHAT and FQNNGV. Here the CDR3 reads CASTDRPRGGDEKLFF. The CDR3, as DNA: TGTGCCAGCACTGACCGTCCGAGGGGCGGGGATGAAAAACTGTTTTTT. Full variable domain (rest looked up from reference TRBV11-2 and TRBJ1-4): EAGVAQSPRYKIIEKRQSVAFWCNPISGHATLYWYQQILGQGPKLLIQFQNNGVVDDSQLPKDRFSAERLKGVDSTLKIQPAKLEDSAVYLCASTDRPRGGDEKLFFGSGTQLSVL.

V is TRBV7-9 and J is TRBJ2-7; 10 bases map to TRBD2. The length of the CDR3 is 14 residues. V was clipped by 5 bases and J by 6 bases; unmatched bases: 7. Germline V gene lookup returns CDR1 SEHNR and CDR2 FQNEAQ (reference sequence). CDR3 nucleotide sequence: TGTGCCAGCAGCCCCCCTGGGACTAGCGTCGAGCAGTACGTC. Translating gives CASSPPGTSVEQYV.

The chain links TRBV18 to TRBJ1-2; 9 bases are shared with TRBD1. This CDR3 comprises 17 residues. Germline loops: CDR1 KGHSH, CDR2 LQKENI. V gave up 2 bases and J gave up 5 bases; unmatched junction bases: 12. DNA of the CDR3: TGTGCCAGCTCACCATTGATGAGGGGACAGGGTGATTATGGCTACACCTTC. It specifies CASSPLMRGQGDYGYTF.